A selection of T cell receptor beta chains follows, all from one sample in a study of early T cells in non-severe SARS-CoV-2 infection. TCRdb reprocessed the 5' RACE reads via MiXCR and lists one record per CDR3 protein. The sample lists under 45,000 distinct CDR3 sequences, approximately 5.1% occurring once. Sequenced here: whole blood, sampled at baseline. These receptors came from an adult who was a healthcare worker with PCR-confirmed SARS-CoV-2 infection or an uninfected control (not recorded which). CDR3s include the opening cysteine and the closing phenylalanine or tryptophan. Each record gives: V gene, J gene, clone size, D gene, CDR3 protein, CDR3 DNA. D genes are given only for firm matches. The size field is filled for only some rows; it gives once, few, many or a size class.

TRBV7-7	TRBJ2-1	many	.	CASSLGGVSEQFF	TGTGCTAGCAGCTTAGGGGGGGTTAGTGAGCAGTTCTTC
TRBV30	TRBJ2-7	many	.	CAWSVRFSRYEQYF	TGTGCCTGGAGTGTAAGGTTTAGTCGCTACGAGCAGTACTTC
TRBV20-1	TRBJ2-1	many	TRBD2	CSARGLARYNEQFF	TGCAGTGCTAGAGGACTAGCGCGATACAATGAGCAGTTCTTC
TRBV19	TRBJ2-6	.	.	CAIRPSGANVLTF	TGTGCCATCCGCCCGTCCGGGGCCAACGTCCTGACTTTC
TRBV10-1	TRBJ2-1	many	.	CASSESTEVGNEQFF	TGCGCCAGCAGTGAGTCGACGGAGGTGGGGAATGAGCAGTTCTTC
TRBV11-2	TRBJ2-3	many	TRBD1	CASSLVTGGTDTQYF	TGTGCCAGCAGCTTAGTAACAGGGGGCACAGATACGCAGTATTTT
TRBV27	TRBJ1-5	few	.	CASSFGGVDQPQHF	TGTGCCAGCAGTTTCGGGGGAGTCGATCAGCCCCAGCATTTT
TRBV15	TRBJ2-7	many	.	CATSSLNEQYF	TGTGCCACCAGCAGTCTTAACGAGCAGTACTTC
TRBV28	TRBJ2-7	few	.	CASTQDGYSYEQYF	TGTGCCAGCACCCAGGACGGTTACTCCTACGAGCAGTACTTC
TRBV30	TRBJ1-1	few	TRBD1	CAWTPRGGTEAFF	TGTGCCTGGACCCCCAGGGGGGGCACTGAAGCTTTCTTT
TRBV30	TRBJ2-2	many	TRBD2	CAWPTGGGELFF	TGTGCCTGGCCAACGGGGGGCGGGGAGCTGTTTTTT
TRBV9	TRBJ2-1	many	TRBD2	CASSVGLLGGSRDEQFF	TGTGCCAGCAGCGTAGGTCTCCTCGGGGGGAGCCGGGATGAGCAGTTCTTC
TRBV12-3/TRBV12-4	TRBJ1-2	many	.	CASSQSQGFYYGYTF	TGTGCCAGCAGTCAATCCCAGGGATTCTACTATGGCTACACCTTC
TRBV3-1	TRBJ2-5	many	TRBD2	CASSPGLAGERYQETQYF	TGTGCCAGCAGCCCGGGACTAGCGGGGGAGAGGTACCAAGAGACCCAGTACTTC
TRBV11-2	TRBJ2-5	many	TRBD2	CASSRTSGVQETQYF	TGTGCCAGCAGTCGGACTAGCGGAGTTCAAGAGACCCAGTACTTC
TRBV4-3	TRBJ2-3	many	.	CASSQILGSSDTQYF	TGCGCCAGCAGCCAAATATTAGGTTCCTCAGATACGCAGTATTTT
TRBV7-9	TRBJ2-7	.	.	CASSRGQTGEQYF	TGTGCCAGCAGCCGAGGACAGACGGGTGAGCAGTACTTC
TRBV5-1	TRBJ2-5	many	.	CASSSRGQETQYF	TGCGCCAGCAGCAGCAGGGGACAAGAGACCCAGTACTTC
TRBV19	TRBJ2-1	.	.	CASSIAHSSYNEQFF	TGTGCCAGTAGTATTGCGCACTCCTCCTACAATGAGCAGTTCTTC
TRBV7-8	TRBJ1-1	many	.	CASSSAPGPTPSEAFF	TGTGCCAGCAGCTCCGCGCCGGGACCGACGCCGTCTGAAGCTTTCTTT
TRBV9	TRBJ2-1	few	TRBD2	CASSVAGTSGRGSYNEQFF	TGTGCCAGCAGCGTCGCCGGGACTAGCGGGAGAGGTTCCTACAATGAGCAGTTCTTC
TRBV19	TRBJ2-1	few	TRBD1	CASRQGTGINEQFF	TGTGCCAGTAGACAGGGGACAGGGATCAATGAGCAGTTCTTC
TRBV15	TRBJ1-5	.	.	CATSRDDAQPQHF	TGTGCCACCAGCAGAGATGACGCTCAGCCCCAGCATTTT
TRBV20-1	TRBJ2-1	many	.	CSASQVASFDEQFF	TGCAGTGCGTCCCAAGTGGCTAGCTTCGACGAGCAGTTCTTC
TRBV11-2	TRBJ2-2	few	.	CASSLAVWAGELFF	TGTGCCAGCAGCTTAGCTGTATGGGCCGGGGAGCTGTTTTTT
TRBV6-5	TRBJ2-5	many	TRBD2	CASSLSSGHWSQETQYF	TGTGCCAGCAGTTTATCTAGCGGCCATTGGTCTCAAGAGACCCAGTACTTC
TRBV20-1	TRBJ1-4	many	.	CSAGRRPLEKLFF	TGCAGTGCCGGCCGGCGCCCGCTTGAAAAACTGTTTTTT
TRBV11-2	TRBJ2-3	many	.	CASSLVYPGADTQYF	TGTGCCAGCAGCTTAGTGTATCCCGGGGCAGATACGCAGTATTTT
TRBV7-3	TRBJ2-2	few	TRBD1	CASKRDRGTGELFF	TGTGCCAGCAAACGGGACAGGGGCACCGGGGAGCTGTTTTTT
TRBV28	TRBJ2-2	many	.	CASSSPGTENTGELFF	TGTGCCAGCAGTTCCCCCGGGACGGAGAACACCGGGGAGCTGTTTTTT
TRBV7-8	TRBJ2-5	many	.	CASSLGERPQETQYF	TGTGCCAGCAGCTTAGGGGAGCGGCCACAAGAGACCCAGTACTTC
TRBV20-1	TRBJ2-3	.	.	CSASDETDTQYF	TGCAGTGCTTCGGACGAAACAGATACGCAGTATTTT
TRBV7-8	TRBJ1-2	.	.	CASSLHGAGYGYTF	TGTGCCAGCAGCTTACACGGGGCTGGCTATGGCTACACCTTC
TRBV19	TRBJ1-4	many	.	CASSIGATNEKLFF	TGTGCCAGTAGTATCGGGGCAACTAATGAAAAACTGTTTTTT
TRBV18	TRBJ2-7	many	.	CASSPRRGELHEQYF	TGTGCCAGCTCACCACGCAGGGGCGAGTTACACGAGCAGTACTTC
TRBV28	TRBJ1-5	many	.	CASKGYTELQPQHF	TGTGCCAGCAAGGGGTACACGGAATTACAGCCCCAGCATTTT
TRBV12-3/TRBV12-4	TRBJ2-1	many	TRBD1	CASSFRTGGWYGEQFF	TGTGCCAGCAGTTTTAGGACAGGGGGGTGGTACGGTGAGCAGTTCTTC
TRBV6-4	TRBJ2-3	few	.	CANSPPTDTQYF	TGTGCCAACAGTCCACCCACAGATACGCAGTATTTT
TRBV5-1	TRBJ2-2	many	.	CASSLIAGELFF	TGCGCCAGCAGCTTGATAGCCGGGGAGCTGTTTTTT
TRBV24-1	TRBJ2-1	few	.	CATSDSPRLDEQFF	TGTGCCACCAGTGATAGCCCTAGGTTGGATGAGCAGTTCTTC
TRBV9	TRBJ2-1	many	TRBD2	CASSVEGMTSGRNGEQFF	TGTGCCAGCAGCGTAGAGGGAATGACTAGCGGGAGAAACGGTGAGCAGTTCTTC
TRBV24-1	TRBJ2-5	many	TRBD1	CATSVRGGQGSTQYF	TGTGCCACCAGTGTGCGAGGGGGCCAGGGGTCGACCCAGTACTTC
TRBV27	TRBJ2-7	many	TRBD1	CASSLRASGRGSYEQYF	TGTGCCAGCAGTTTAAGGGCGTCGGGCAGGGGGTCCTACGAGCAGTACTTC
TRBV6-1	TRBJ2-4	many	TRBD2	CASSVGGGAKNIQYF	TGTGCCAGCAGTGTTGGCGGGGGTGCCAAAAACATTCAGTACTTC
TRBV11-2	TRBJ2-5	many	TRBD2	CASSLDGSGREETQYF	TGTGCCAGCAGCTTAGATGGTAGCGGGAGAGAAGAGACCCAGTACTTC
TRBV10-3	TRBJ1-3	many	.	CATRADSSGNTIYF	TGTGCCACCCGGGCGGACAGCTCTGGAAACACCATATATTTT
TRBV7-7	TRBJ2-2	many	.	CASSTRQTGELFF	TGTGCTAGCAGCACCCGACAGACCGGGGAGCTGTTTTTT
TRBV5-1	TRBJ1-4	.	.	CASSYGSGEKLFF	TGCGCCAGCAGCTACGGATCGGGGGAAAAACTGTTTTTT
TRBV28	TRBJ2-2	many	.	CASSFTGIPGTGELFF	TGTGCCAGCAGTTTCACGGGGATCCCGGGGACCGGGGAGCTGTTTTTT
TRBV28	TRBJ1-1	many	.	CASREGGRAEAFF	TGTGCCAGCAGGGAGGGGGGGCGAGCTGAAGCTTTCTTT
TRBV7-9	TRBJ2-3	many	TRBD2	CASSPWTSGSPDTQYF	TGTGCCAGCAGCCCCTGGACTAGCGGGAGCCCAGATACGCAGTATTTT
TRBV4-2	TRBJ2-1	few	.	CASSQMSNEQFF	TGTGCCAGCAGCCAAATGAGTAATGAGCAGTTCTTC